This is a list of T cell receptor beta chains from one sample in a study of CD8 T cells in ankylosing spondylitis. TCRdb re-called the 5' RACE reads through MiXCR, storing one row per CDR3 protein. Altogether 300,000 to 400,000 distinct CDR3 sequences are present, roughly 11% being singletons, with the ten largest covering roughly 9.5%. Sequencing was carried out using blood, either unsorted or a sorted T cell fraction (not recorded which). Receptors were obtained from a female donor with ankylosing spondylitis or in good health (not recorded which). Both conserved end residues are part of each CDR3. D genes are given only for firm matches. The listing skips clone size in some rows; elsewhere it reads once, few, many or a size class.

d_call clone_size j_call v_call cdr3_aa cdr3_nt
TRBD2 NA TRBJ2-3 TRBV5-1 CASSAFVRENTDTQYF TGCGCCAGCAGTGCCTTTGTGCGGGAGAACACAGATACGCAGTATTTT
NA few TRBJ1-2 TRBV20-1 CSARGPGLGNVNYGYTF TGCAGTGCTAGAGGCCCGGGACTGGGAAACGTCAACTATGGCTACACCTTC
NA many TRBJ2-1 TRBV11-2 CASSSPRGTGSSYNEQFF TGTGCCAGCAGCTCCCCCCGGGGAACAGGGAGCTCCTACAATGAGCAGTTCTTC
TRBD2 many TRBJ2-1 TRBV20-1 CSARGTSGEYNEQFF TGCAGTGCTAGAGGGACTAGCGGGGAATACAATGAGCAGTTCTTC
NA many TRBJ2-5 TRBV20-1 CSAPTGYETQYF TGCAGTGCTCCAACAGGGTACGAGACCCAGTACTTC
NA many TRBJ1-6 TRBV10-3 CAISGRVDSPLHF TGTGCCATCAGCGGCAGGGTTGATTCACCCCTCCACTTT
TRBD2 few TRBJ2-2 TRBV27 CASSFSGMGELFF TGTGCCAGCAGTTTTAGCGGGATGGGGGAGCTGTTTTTT
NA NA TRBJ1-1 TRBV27 CASSLDGLKGTEAFF TGTGCCAGCAGTTTAGACGGACTTAAGGGCACTGAAGCTTTCTTT
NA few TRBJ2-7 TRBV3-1 CASSQDRTAASVTYGQYF TGTGCCAGCAGCCAAGATCGTACAGCGGCTAGCGTTACCTACGGGCAGTACTTC
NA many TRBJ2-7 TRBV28 CASSPGHVWAASSYEQYF TGTGCCAGCAGTCCGGGACACGTGTGGGCTGCCAGCTCCTACGAGCAGTACTTC
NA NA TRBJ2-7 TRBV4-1 CASSQDSRGTRPYEQYF TGCGCCAGCAGCCAAGATTCGAGGGGAACGAGACCCTACGAGCAGTACTTC
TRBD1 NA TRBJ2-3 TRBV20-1 CSARGPTGGADTDTQYF TGCAGTGCTAGAGGCCCGACAGGGGGCGCGGATACAGATACGCAGTATTTT
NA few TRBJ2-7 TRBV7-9 CASSLAGGNEQYF TGTGCCAGCAGCTTAGCAGGCGGGAACGAGCAGTACTTC
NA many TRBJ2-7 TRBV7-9 CASSQGTHLSYEQYF TGTGCCAGCAGCCAGGGGACACACTTATCCTACGAGCAGTACTTC
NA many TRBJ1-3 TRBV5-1 CASSLNSGNTIYF TGCGCCAGCAGCTTGAACTCTGGAAACACCATATATTTT
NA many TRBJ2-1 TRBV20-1 CSASTGTVYNEQFF TGCAGTGCTAGTACCGGGACCGTCTACAATGAGCAGTTCTTC
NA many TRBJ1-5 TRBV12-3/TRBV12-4 CASSLGSGWSNQPQHF TGTGCCAGCAGTTTAGGATCAGGATGGAGCAATCAGCCCCAGCATTTT
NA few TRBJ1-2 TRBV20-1 CSAPPRGGPHGYTF TGCAGTGCTCCCCCTCGGGGGGGCCCACATGGCTACACCTTC
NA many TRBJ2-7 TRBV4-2 CASSHTRGRRAPEQYF TGTGCCAGCAGCCACACGAGGGGACGCCGTGCGCCCGAGCAGTACTTC
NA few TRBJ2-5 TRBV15 CATSRAGSEETQYF TGTGCCACCAGCAGAGCTGGATCCGAAGAGACCCAGTACTTC
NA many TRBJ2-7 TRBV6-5 CASSYDLLYEQYF TGTGCCAGCAGTTACGACCTTCTCTACGAGCAGTACTTC
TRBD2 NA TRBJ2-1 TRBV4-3 CASSQDMATSDEQFF TGCGCCAGCAGCCAAGATATGGCGACTAGCGATGAGCAGTTCTTC
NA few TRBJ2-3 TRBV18 CASSRGVGDTDTQYF TGTGCCAGCTCACGCGGGGTAGGGGACACAGATACGCAGTATTTT
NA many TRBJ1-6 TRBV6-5 CASSYSSNANSPLHF TGTGCCAGCAGTTACTCTTCCAACGCGAATTCACCCCTCCACTTT
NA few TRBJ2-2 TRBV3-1 CASSQAGTTNTGELFF TGTGCCAGCAGCCAGGCCGGGACGACGAACACCGGGGAGCTGTTTTTT
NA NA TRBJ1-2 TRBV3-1 CASSQDIASGYTF TGTGCCAGCAGCCAAGACATAGCCTCCGGCTACACCTTC
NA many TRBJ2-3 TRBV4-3 CASSQDHTYGTDTQYF TGCGCCAGCAGCCAAGACCACACTTACGGCACAGATACGCAGTATTTT
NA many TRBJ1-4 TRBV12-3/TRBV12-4 CASSFGQGHNEKLFF TGTGCCAGCAGTTTCGGGCAGGGGCATAATGAAAAACTGTTTTTT
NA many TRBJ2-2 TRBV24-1 CATVGSPFTGELFF TGTGCCACCGTCGGAAGCCCCTTCACCGGGGAGCTGTTTTTT
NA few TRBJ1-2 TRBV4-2 CASSQGSRDYGYTF TGTGCCAGCAGCCAGGGAAGTCGGGACTATGGCTACACCTTC
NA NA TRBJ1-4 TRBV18 CASSPLPALGPNNEKLFF TGTGCCAGCTCACCACTTCCAGCCCTGGGACCAAATAATGAAAAACTGTTTTTT
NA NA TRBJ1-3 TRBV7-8 CASSLPGGNSGNTIYF TGTGCCAGCAGCTTACCAGGCGGAAACTCTGGAAACACCATATATTTT
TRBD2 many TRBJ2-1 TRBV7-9 CASSLAHGTNNEQFF TGTGCCAGCAGCTTAGCCCACGGGACTAACAATGAGCAGTTCTTC
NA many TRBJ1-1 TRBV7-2 CASSQAGVAGAFF TGTGCCAGCAGCCAGGCAGGGGTCGCGGGGGCTTTCTTT
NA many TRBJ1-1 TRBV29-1 CSVTRVNTEAFF TGCAGCGTCACACGGGTCAACACTGAAGCTTTCTTT
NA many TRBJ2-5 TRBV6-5 CASSYLDGFQETQYF TGTGCCAGCAGTTACTTGGACGGTTTCCAAGAGACCCAGTACTTC